The 15 T cell receptor beta chains given below trace back to one sample, sequenced in a study of blood T cell repertoires in COVID-19. Sequencing used immunoSEQ multiplex PCR; TCRdb keeps in-frame clones, though not all of them. Seen here are approximately 480,000 clones, 85% to 90% observed once, and the top ten hold roughly 1%. The specimen sequenced was peripheral blood. Every receptor here comes from a man younger than 35 with COVID-19, enrolled during active disease.

V gene TRBV27 combines with J gene TRBJ1-1; no clear D gene. Trimming cost V 9 bases and J 5 bases, with 10 bases left between them. The CDR3 contains 11 residues. Germline-derived CDR1 and CDR2 are MNHEY and SMNVEV (reference sequence). The CDR3 sequence: CASVGVTEAFF. DNA for the CDR3: TGTGCCAGTGTCGGGGTTACTGAAGCTTTCTTT.

The chain couples TRBV3-1 (or the pseudogene TRBV3-2) to TRBJ2-7; D is possibly TRBD2 (5 bases). The CDR3 loop spans 17 amino acids. V was trimmed by 1 base and J by 2 bases, leaving 18 bases between them. Germline CDR1 LGHDT, CDR2 YNNKEL (reference sequence). The CDR3, as DNA: TGTGCCAGCAGCCAAGTTAGAGGGAAGGGCAGCACCTACGAGCAGTACTTC. Its translation: CASSQVRGKGSTYEQYF.

This clone was counted only a few times. The chain recombines TRBV27 with TRBJ2-2; no clear D. The CDR3 has 13 residues. V gave up 3 bases and J gave up 3 bases, with 5 bases separating them. Per germline, CDR1 MNHEY and CDR2 SMNVEV (reference sequence). CDR3 loop: CASSFPYTGELFF. The CDR3 DNA sequence: TGTGCCAGCAGTTTCCCTTACACCGGGGAGCTGTTTTTT.

The chain has TRBV5-4 and TRBJ1-4; the D gene is possibly TRBD1 (5 bases). CDR3 size: 15 residues. Per germline, CDR1 SGHNT and CDR2 YYREEE (reference sequence). V lost 7 bases and J 4 bases, leaving 17 bases between the germline ends. This CDR3 is CASSEGTGFNEKLFF. The CDR3 DNA reads as TGTGCCAGCTCCGAAGGTACAGGATTTAATGAAAAACTGTTTTTT. The variable domain in full, completed from reference TRBV5-4 and TRBJ1-4, reads ETGVTQSPTHLIKTRGQQVTLRCSSQSGHNTVSWYQQALGQGPQFIFQYYREEENGRGNFPPRFSGLQFPNYSSELNVNALELDDSALYLCASSEGTGFNEKLFFGSGTQLSVL.

This clone was seen only a few times. This chain links TRBV25-1 with TRBJ1-1; no clear D. The ends were cut back, 6 bases at V and 7 bases at J, with 18 bases in the middle. The CDR3 extends over 14 amino acids. The germline CDR1 and CDR2 sequences are MGHDK and SYGVNS. In DNA, the CDR3 is TGTGCCAGCAGCCTTTTGGGCACCGAGGGTGAAGCTTTCTTT. The encoded protein is CASSLLGTEGEAFF.

V gene TRBV27 combines with J gene TRBJ1-1, with 7 bases lining up with TRBD1. The trim removed 7 bases at V and 0 bases at J, leaving 8 bases unmatched. The CDR3 spans 15 residues. Germline V gene sequence: CDR1 MNHEY, CDR2 SMNVEV (reference sequence). This chain's CDR3 is CASKGRQGLNTEAFF. The CDR3 bases are TGTGCCAGCAAAGGGAGACAGGGCTTGAACACTGAAGCTTTCTTT.

The rearrangement uses TRBV15 and TRBJ1-2; D not resolved. The CDR3 spans 15 residues. Germline assignment: CDR1 LNHNV and CDR2 YYDKDF (reference sequence). V dropped 0 bases and J dropped 3 bases, with 11 bases sitting between them. CDR3: CATSRDFGGHYGYTF. The CDR3 DNA is TGTGCCACCAGCAGAGATTTCGGAGGGCACTATGGCTACACCTTC.

This sequence joins TRBV7-2 and TRBJ1-3, with D tentatively TRBD1 (5 bases). Germline V CDR1 and CDR2: SGHTA, FQGNSA. This CDR3 contains 14 residues. Trimming left V 2 bases short and J 9 bases short, with 14 bases between. The CDR3 sequence: CASSLMTVEGTIYF. The CDR3 DNA reads TGTGCCAGCAGCTTAATGACAGTGGAGGGCACCATATATTTT.

This clone was counted a few times. The chain carries TRBV24-1 and TRBJ2-2; no firm D call. Germline lookup yields CDR1 KGHDR and CDR2 SFDVKD. V dropped 3 bases and J dropped 0 bases, with 7 bases sitting between them. This CDR3 has 15 residues. The CDR3: CATSDHSSNTGELFF. The CDR3 DNA follows: TGTGCCACCAGTGATCACAGCTCGAACACCGGGGAGCTGTTTTTT.

The chain couples TRBV2 to TRBJ2-7, with 9 positions matching TRBD2. The CDR3 loop spans 14 amino acids. Germline lookup yields CDR1 SNHLY and CDR2 FYNNEI. V shed 7 bases and J 7 bases; nucleotides not matched to a gene: 11. The CDR3 DNA reads as TGTGCCAGCACTTTACCTAGCGGGGCGGGGGAGCAGTACTTC. This gives the protein CASTLPSGAGEQYF.

The rearrangement links TRBV18 to TRBJ1-2; 10 bases line up with TRBD1. The CDR3 is made up of 14 amino acids. Germline CDR1 is KGHSH and CDR2 is LQKENI. V shed 3 bases and J 2 bases; nucleotides not matched to a gene: 0. The CDR3 DNA sequence: TGTGCCAGCTCACCGGGACAGGGGAACTATGGCTACACCTTC. Translating it yields CASSPGQGNYGYTF.

The V call is TRBV12-3 or TRBV12-4, the J call TRBJ1-2; possibly TRBD1 for D (5 bases). There are 13 residues in the CDR3. Trimming cost V 2 bases and J 2 bases, with 6 bases left between them. CDR3 loop: CASSLRGNYGYTF. The CDR3 bases are TGTGCCAGCAGTTTACGGGGGAACTATGGCTACACCTTC.

The rearrangement links TRBV4-1 to TRBJ1-2; tentatively, D is TRBD1 (5 bases). Germline V lookup: CDR1 MGHRA, CDR2 YSYEKL. This CDR3 comprises 15 residues. V dropped 5 bases and J dropped 2 bases, with 15 bases sitting between them. The CDR3 sequence: CASSSQALQNYGYTF. DNA of the CDR3: TGCGCCAGCAGCTCACAGGCGCTACAGAACTATGGCTACACCTTC.

V usage is TRBV4-1 and J usage is TRBJ1-1, with D hard to call. Germline CDR1 is MGHRA and CDR2 is YSYEKL. V lost 1 base and J 8 bases, leaving 5 bases between the germline ends. The CDR3 runs to 11 residues. The CDR3 region is CASSQAEEAFF. Written as DNA, the CDR3 is TGCGCCAGCAGCCAAGCAGAAGAAGCTTTCTTT.

The CDR3 nucleotides are TGTGCCAGCAGTCCGGGGGTTGCAACTAATGAAAAACTGTTTTTT. It encodes CASSPGVATNEKLFF. This chain joins TRBV6-6 and TRBJ1-4; D might be TRBD1 (5 bases). Trimming took 5 bases from V and 0 from J, leaving 10 bases between them. Germline lookup yields CDR1 MNHNY and CDR2 SVGAGI (reference sequence). The CDR3 is 15 amino acids.